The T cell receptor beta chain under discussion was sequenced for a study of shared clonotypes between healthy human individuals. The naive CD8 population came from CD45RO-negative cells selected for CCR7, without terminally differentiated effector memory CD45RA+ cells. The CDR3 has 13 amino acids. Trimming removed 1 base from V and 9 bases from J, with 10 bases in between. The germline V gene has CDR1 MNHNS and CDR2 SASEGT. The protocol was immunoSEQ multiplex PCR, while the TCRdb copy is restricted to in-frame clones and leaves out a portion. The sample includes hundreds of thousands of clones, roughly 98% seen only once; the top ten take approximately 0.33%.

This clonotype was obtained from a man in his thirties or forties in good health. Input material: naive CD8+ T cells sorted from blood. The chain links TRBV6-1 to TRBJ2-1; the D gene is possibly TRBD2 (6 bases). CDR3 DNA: TGTGCCAGCAGTGAAGGGGGAGGCTTTGAGCAGTTCTTC. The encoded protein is CASSEGGGFEQFF.